The source of this T cell receptor (beta chain) is a study of shared clonotypes between healthy human individuals (dated by TCRdb to about 2020). General notes on the study: The cohort included three men and a couple of women between 18 and 49 years of age. Per donor, three plates each were used for CD4 naive and CD4 memory, two for CD8 naive, and one for CD8 memory. The study deeply sequenced blood TCR repertoires of five healthy adults to estimate repertoire size and the extent of clonotype sharing between individuals. Between about 0.85 and 8.9 billion PBMCs per donor were obtained by leukapheresis. Libraries were prepared and TCR repertoires were sequenced by different laboratories using diverse techniques, in order to increase sequencing depth and limit assay-specific biases. Beyond this particular receptor, the publication reports: Sharing across a handful of donors was observed for approximately 5% of naive CD4, less than 4% of naive CD8, 2% to 2.5% of memory CD4, and over 0.3% of memory CD8 clonotypes. Because the study included only a small number of donors, the genetic and exposure-history diversity represented was limited. Estimated clonotype richness was generally larger for naive than for memory subsets. Incomplete sequencing was indicated by rarefaction of sorted-subset datasets, despite the large sequencing depth. Pairwise subsampling led to the expectation that sequencing depth would affect the degree of clonotype sharing among donors. Compared with non-shared clonotypes, clonotypes shared by all four sorted-subset donors had higher generation probabilities. Only blood was sampled, and tissue TCR repertoires likely differ from those in blood.

The donors were healthy, HIV-negative adults who had no recently reported acute infections or vaccinations. Only Caucasian adults living in Nashville, Tennessee, USA were represented among the donors. CD4+ T cells were enriched by magnetic negative selection; naive cells were then positively selected on CD45RA, and the negative fraction formed the memory subset. After blood collection by leukapheresis, PBMCs were isolated using Ficoll-Histopaque density gradient centrifugation and then cryopreserved in the vapor phase of liquid nitrogen. Purity and quantity of every magnetically sorted T cell population were checked by analytical flow cytometry. Genomic DNA was isolated from every sorted fraction and measured by UV absorbance on a Nanodrop 2000c. This clone has only one observation. Its antigen is still unknown. The sample holds no much larger clone one base away, and base qualities are not on file. Distinct nucleotide sequences in the sample also encode this CDR3.

Using the deep immunoSEQ assay, TCR CDR3 regions were amplified from genomic DNA by multiplex PCR. Extracted genomic DNA from each cell subset was distributed evenly across all wells of several immunoSEQ 96-well plates, and each plate was treated as a replicate. For sorted subsets, each replicate PCR was loaded with approximately 200 ng genomic DNA, equivalent to 30,000 or so T cell genomes. Purified libraries were measured with a Qubit 3.0 fluorometer, size-checked on a Bioanalyzer 2100, and measured again with the KAPA Library Quantification kit. A separate single-read 150-cycle Illumina NextSeq 550 flow cell was used to sequence each immunoSEQ 96-well plate. The published analysis was carried out like this. Because only junctional sequences without quality scores were contained in the immunoSEQ output, filtering matching that applied to full-length reads could not be performed. To assign V/J genes and CDR3, sequences were annotated using PyIR, a Python wrapper for IgBLAST v1.9, with IMGT germline references. Reads were filtered out if the reads had weak V/J assignments (E-value above 1e-6), no CDR3, stop codons, out-of-frame junctions, or ambiguous translated residues. A V3J clonotype was defined by an identical inferred V gene, J gene, and CDR3 amino acid sequence. Percentage overlap between repertoires was calculated by dividing the number of shared unique clonotypes by the size of the smaller repertoire. Three approaches were used to assess repertoire richness: RTK rarefaction, the Chao1 estimator, and Recon v2.1 estimates of unobserved clonotypes. OLGA was used to compute generation probabilities for all TCRbeta clonotypes that the gDNA method yielded from a handful of donors. Not all clones reach the TCRdb copy of this immuneACCESS table, which keeps in-frame sequences only. Checked studies attribute under half of the gap to unresolved V genes and leave the rest unexplained. Clone size and the V and J calls come from that table; the DNA yielded D and trimming. For this sample the table gives some 2.3 million clones, of which approximately 93% were detected only once. The ten biggest clones cover about 0.37% of the sample.

Input material: naive CD4+ T cells from PBMCs. The sample's cell subset or site label, decoded: CD45RA+ positively selected. This TCR was sampled from a man aged 18 to 30 in good health. Some clones in this sample may be carry-over from other donors' samples.

In nucleotides, the sequence is TGCGCCAGCAGCCAAGTGGCGGGAACCTACGAGCAGTACTTC. Its product reads: CASSQVAGTYEQYF. In this chain, TRBV4-1 is recombined with TRBJ2-7, with a tentative D gene TRBD2 over 6 matching bases. V is shortened by 1 base, J by 2 bases, and the region joining them spans 9 bases. From a lookup of the germline V gene, CDR1 and CDR2 are MGHRA and YSYEKL. The CDR3 goes from the cysteine to the phenylalanine over 14 residues. Only the CDR3 portion is preserved as DNA: 42 bases, with reading frame beginning at the first base.